Listed here is a single T cell receptor (beta chain). Its cognate antigen is unknown. The data stem from a study of beta chain features in type 1 diabetes. Study-wide results and caveats: The naive, central memory and Treg TCRB repertoires of patients appeared to be more similar to one another than those of healthy donors. Shorter TCRB CDR3s, moderately but significantly so, were found in Type 1 diabetes patients in all four CD4+ subsets.

V was cut by 3 bases and J by 8 bases, with 16 bases left in between. The germline gives CDR1 SEHNR, CDR2 FQNEAQ (reference sequence). The CDR3 has 15 amino acids. Of the isolated RNA, all was reverse transcribed, and so the sequenced material was expressed TCRB transcripts. Data came from immunoSEQ multiplex PCR; TCRdb stores just in-frame clones and leaves some out. This table holds about 390,000 clones, 8% to 10% found once. The sample comprised central memory CD4+ T cells from blood. The chain joins TRBV7-9 to TRBJ1-4; perhaps TRBD1 as D (5 bases). The receptor comes from a man aged 30 to 39 with type 1 diabetes. The CDR3 sequence: CASSFQGEIREKLFF. CDR3 bases: TGTGCCAGCAGCTTTCAAGGGGAGATCCGAGAAAAACTGTTTTTT.